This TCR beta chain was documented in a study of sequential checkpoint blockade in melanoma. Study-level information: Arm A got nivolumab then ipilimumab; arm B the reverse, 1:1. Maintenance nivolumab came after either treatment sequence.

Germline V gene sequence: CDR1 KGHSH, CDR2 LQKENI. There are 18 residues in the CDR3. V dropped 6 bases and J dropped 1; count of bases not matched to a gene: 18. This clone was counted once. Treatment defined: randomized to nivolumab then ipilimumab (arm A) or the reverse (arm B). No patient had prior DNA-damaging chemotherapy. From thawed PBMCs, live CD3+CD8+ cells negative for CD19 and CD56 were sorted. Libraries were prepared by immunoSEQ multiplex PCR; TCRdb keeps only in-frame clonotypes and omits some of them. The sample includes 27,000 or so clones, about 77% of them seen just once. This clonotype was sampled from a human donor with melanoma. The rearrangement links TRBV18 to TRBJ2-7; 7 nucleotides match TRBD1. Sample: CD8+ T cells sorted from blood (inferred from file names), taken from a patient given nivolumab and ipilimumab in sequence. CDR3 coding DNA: TGTGCCAGCTCGACAATCGAGCGAGACAGGGAAATATCCTACGAGCAGTACTTC. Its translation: CASSTIERDREISYEQYF.